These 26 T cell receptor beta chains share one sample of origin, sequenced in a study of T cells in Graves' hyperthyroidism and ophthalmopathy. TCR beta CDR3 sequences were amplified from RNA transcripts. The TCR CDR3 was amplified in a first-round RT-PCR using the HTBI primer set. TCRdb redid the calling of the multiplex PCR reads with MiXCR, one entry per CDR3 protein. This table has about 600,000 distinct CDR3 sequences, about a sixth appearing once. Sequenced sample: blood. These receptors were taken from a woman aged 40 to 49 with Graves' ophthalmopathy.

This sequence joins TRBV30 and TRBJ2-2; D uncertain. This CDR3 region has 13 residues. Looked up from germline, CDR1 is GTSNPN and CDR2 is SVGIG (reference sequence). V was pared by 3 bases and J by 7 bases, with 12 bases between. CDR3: CAWSKKQIGELFF. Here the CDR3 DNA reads TGTGCCTGGAGCAAAAAACAGATCGGGGAGCTGTTTTTT.

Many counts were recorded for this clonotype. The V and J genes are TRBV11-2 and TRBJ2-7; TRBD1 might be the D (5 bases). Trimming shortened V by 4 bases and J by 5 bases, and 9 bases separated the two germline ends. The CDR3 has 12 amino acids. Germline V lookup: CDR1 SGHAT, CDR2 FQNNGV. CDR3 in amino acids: CASSSRQNEQYF. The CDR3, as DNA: TGTGCCAGCAGCTCCCGACAGAACGAGCAGTACTTC.

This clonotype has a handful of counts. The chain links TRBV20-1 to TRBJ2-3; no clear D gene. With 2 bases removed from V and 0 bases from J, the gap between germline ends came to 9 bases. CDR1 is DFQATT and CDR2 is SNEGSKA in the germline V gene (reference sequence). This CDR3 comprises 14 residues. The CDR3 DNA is TGCAGTGCTAGACAGACAACTAGCACAGATACGCAGTATTTT. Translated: CSARQTTSTDTQYF.

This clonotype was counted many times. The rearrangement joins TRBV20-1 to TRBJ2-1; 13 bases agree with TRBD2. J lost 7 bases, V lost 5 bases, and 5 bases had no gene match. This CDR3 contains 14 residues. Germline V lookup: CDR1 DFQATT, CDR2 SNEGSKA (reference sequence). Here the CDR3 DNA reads TGCAGTGCTCGGACTAGCGGGAGTCAGAATGAGCAGTTCTTC. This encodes CSARTSGSQNEQFF.

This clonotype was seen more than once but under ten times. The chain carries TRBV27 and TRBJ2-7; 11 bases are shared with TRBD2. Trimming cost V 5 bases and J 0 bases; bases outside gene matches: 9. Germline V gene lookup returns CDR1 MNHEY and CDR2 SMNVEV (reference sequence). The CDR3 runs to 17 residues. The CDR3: CASSANLGLADSYEQYF. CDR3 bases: TGTGCCAGCAGTGCGAATTTGGGACTAGCGGACTCCTACGAGCAGTACTTC.

The CDR3 nucleotides are TGTGCCAGCAGTGACAGTATCGATACCTATAATTCACCCCTCCACTTT. This codes for CASSDSIDTYNSPLHF. This chain links TRBV6-2 or TRBV6-3 with TRBJ1-6, with D possibly being TRBD1 (5 bases). The CDR3 loop spans 16 amino acids. Germline CDR1 and CDR2: MNHEY and SVGEGT. Trimming pared 5 bases from V and 2 bases from J, leaving 13 bases between.

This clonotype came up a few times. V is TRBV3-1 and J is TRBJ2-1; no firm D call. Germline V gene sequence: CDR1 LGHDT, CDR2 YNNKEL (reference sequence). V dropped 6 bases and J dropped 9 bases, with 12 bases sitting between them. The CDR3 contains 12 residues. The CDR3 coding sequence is TGTGCCAGCAGTCCGTTACAAGGTGAGCAGTTCTTC. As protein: CASSPLQGEQFF.

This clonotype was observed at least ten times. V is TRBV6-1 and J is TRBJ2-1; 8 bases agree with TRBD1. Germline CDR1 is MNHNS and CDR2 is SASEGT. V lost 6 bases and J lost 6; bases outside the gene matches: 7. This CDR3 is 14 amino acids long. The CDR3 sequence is CASSRGTGFNEQFF. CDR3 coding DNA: TGTGCCAGCAGCAGAGGGACAGGCTTCAATGAGCAGTTCTTC.

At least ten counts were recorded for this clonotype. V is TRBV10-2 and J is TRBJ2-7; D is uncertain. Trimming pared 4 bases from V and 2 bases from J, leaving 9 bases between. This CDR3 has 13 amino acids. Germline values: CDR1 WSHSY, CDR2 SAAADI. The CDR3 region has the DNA TGCGCCAGCAGTGCAGGCAAAGCCTACGAGCAGTACTTC. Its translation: CASSAGKAYEQYF.

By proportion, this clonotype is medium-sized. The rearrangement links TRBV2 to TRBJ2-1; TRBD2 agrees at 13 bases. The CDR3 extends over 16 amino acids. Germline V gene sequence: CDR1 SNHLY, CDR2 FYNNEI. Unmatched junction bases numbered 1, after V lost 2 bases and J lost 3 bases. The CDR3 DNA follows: TGTGCCAGCAGTGAATGGACTAGCGGGGGCTACAATGAGCAGTTCTTC. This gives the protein CASSEWTSGGYNEQFF.

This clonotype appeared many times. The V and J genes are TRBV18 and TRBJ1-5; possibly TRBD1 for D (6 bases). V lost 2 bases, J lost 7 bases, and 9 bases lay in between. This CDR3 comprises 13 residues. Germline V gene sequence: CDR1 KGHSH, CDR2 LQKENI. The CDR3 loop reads CASSPGRGQPQHF. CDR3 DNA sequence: TGTGCCAGCTCACCAGGGAGGGGGCAGCCCCAGCATTTT.

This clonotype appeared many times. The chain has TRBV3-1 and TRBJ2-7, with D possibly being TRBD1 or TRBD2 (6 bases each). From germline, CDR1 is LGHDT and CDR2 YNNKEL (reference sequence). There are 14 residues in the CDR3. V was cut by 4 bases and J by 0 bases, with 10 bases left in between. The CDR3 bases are TGTGCCAGCAGCCGCGGGACATACTCCTACGAGCAGTACTTC. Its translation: CASSRGTYSYEQYF.

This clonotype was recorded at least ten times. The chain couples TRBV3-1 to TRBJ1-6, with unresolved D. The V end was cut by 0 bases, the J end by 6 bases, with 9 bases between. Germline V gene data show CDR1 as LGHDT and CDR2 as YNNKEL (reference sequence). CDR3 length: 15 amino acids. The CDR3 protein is CASSQEGPGNSPLHF. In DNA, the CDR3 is TGTGCCAGCAGCCAAGAGGGTCCGGGTAATTCACCCCTCCACTTT.

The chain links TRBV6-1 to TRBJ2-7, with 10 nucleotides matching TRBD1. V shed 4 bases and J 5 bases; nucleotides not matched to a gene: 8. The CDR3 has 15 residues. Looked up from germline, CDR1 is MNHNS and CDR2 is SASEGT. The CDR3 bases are TGTGCCAGCAGTGCCATTCCGGGACAGGGGCACGAGCAGTACTTC. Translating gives CASSAIPGQGHEQYF.

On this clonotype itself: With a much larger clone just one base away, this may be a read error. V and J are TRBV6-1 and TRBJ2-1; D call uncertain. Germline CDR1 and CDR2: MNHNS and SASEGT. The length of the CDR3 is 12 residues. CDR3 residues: CASLGWFGERFF. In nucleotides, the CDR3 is TGTGCCAGCCTGGGTTGGTTCGGTGAGCGGTTCTTC.

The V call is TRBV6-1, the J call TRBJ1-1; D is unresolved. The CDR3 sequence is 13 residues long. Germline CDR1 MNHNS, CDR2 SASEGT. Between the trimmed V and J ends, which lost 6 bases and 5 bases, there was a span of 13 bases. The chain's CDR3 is CASSILRGTEAFF. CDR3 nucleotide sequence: TGTGCCAGCAGCATCCTTAGAGGGACTGAAGCTTTCTTT.

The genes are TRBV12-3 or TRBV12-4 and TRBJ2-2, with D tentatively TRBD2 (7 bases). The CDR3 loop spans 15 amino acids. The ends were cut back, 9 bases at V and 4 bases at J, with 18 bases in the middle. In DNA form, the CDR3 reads TGTGCCAGTCAGGGCGGGGGCAGTGGCACCGGGGAGCTGTTTTTT. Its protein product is CASQGGGSGTGELFF.

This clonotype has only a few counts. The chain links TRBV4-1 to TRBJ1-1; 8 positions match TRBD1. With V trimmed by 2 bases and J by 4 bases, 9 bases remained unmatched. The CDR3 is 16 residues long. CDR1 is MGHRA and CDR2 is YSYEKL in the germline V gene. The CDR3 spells CASSQLDRGKVTEAFF. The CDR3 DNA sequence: TGCGCCAGCAGCCAATTAGACAGGGGAAAGGTCACTGAAGCTTTCTTT.

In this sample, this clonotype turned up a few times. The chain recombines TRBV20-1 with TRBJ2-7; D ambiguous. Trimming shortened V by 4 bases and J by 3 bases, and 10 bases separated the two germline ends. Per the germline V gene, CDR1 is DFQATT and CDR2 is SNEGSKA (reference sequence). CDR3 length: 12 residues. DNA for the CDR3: TGCAGTGCTACGGATCTCCTCTACGAGCAGTACTTC. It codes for CSATDLLYEQYF.

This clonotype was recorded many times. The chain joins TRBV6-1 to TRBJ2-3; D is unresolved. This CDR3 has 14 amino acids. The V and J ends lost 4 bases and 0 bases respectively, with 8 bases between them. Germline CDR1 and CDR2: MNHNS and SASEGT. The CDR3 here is CASSVRSSTDTQYF. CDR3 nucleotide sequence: TGTGCCAGCAGTGTAAGGTCTAGCACAGATACGCAGTATTTT.

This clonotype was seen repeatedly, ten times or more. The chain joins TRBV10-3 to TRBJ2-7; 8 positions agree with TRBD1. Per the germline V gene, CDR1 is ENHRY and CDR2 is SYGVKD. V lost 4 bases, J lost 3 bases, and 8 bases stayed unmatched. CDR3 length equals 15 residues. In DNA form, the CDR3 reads TGTGCCATCAGTGGAGACAGGGGAGCCCTCTACGAGCAGTACTTC. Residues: CAISGDRGALYEQYF.

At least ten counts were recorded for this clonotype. CDR3 residues: CASRTWGGADTQYF. The DNA for the CDR3 is TGTGCCAGCAGGACTTGGGGGGGGGCAGATACGCAGTATTTT. V is TRBV11-2 and J is TRBJ2-3, with TRBD2 identical over 7 bases. The ends lost 6 bases at V and 4 bases at J; junction bases unmatched: 7. The CDR3 is 14 residues long. CDR1 and CDR2 (germline): SGHAT, FQNNGV.

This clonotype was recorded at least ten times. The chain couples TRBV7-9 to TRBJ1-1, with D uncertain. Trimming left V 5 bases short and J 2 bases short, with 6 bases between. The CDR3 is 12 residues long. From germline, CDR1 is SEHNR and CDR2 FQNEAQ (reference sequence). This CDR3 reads CASSQYNTEAFF. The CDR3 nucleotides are TGTGCCAGCAGCCAATATAACACTGAAGCTTTCTTT. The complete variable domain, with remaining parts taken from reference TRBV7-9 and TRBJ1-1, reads DTGVSQNPRHKITKRGQNVTFRCDPISEHNRLYWYRQTLGQGPEFLTYFQNEAQLEKSRLLSDRFSAERPKGSFSTLEIQRTEQGDSAMYLCASSQYNTEAFFGQGTRLTVV.

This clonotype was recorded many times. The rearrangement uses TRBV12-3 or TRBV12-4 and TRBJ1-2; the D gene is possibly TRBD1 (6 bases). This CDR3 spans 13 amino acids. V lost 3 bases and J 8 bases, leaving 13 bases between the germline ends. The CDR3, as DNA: TGTGCCAGCAGTTTGGGGGGGCGAGGAGGCTACACCTTC. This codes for CASSLGGRGGYTF.

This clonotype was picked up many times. CDR3 loop: CASSAGGQRALSPLHF. As DNA, the CDR3 is TGTGCCAGCAGCGCAGGGGGACAGCGCGCCTTGTCACCCCTCCACTTT. The rearrangement joins TRBV2 to TRBJ1-6; 7 positions match TRBD1. Trimming cost V 6 bases and J 10 bases; bases outside gene matches: 15. Germline V gives CDR1 SNHLY, CDR2 FYNNEI. The CDR3 extends over 16 amino acids.

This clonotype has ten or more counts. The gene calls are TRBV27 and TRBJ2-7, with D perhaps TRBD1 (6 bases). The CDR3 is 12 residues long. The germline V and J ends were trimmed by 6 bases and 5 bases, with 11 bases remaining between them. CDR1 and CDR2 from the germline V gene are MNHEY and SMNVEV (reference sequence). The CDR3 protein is CASRPQGNEQYF. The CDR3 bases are TGTGCCAGCAGGCCGCAGGGGAACGAGCAGTACTTC.